This T cell receptor (beta chain) is from a study of blood T cell repertoires in COVID-19. For the study at large: Specimens from acute and convalescent COVID-19 originated in the United States, Italy and Spain.

Study processing details: Nucleated cell number was recorded as an estimate derived from reference gene primer amplification. Libraries were prepared by immunoSEQ multiplex PCR; TCRdb keeps only in-frame clonotypes and omits some of them. V and J calls and clone size follow that table, whereas D and trimming were derived from the DNA. This sample has about 160,000 clones, with roughly 82% found just once. The CDR3 has 14 amino acids. V lost 6 bases, J lost 5 bases, and 16 bases lay in between. Germline V lookup: CDR1 MNHEY, CDR2 SVGEGT. The origin of this receptor is a man aged 65 to 79 with acute or convalescent COVID-19. Sequenced material: peripheral blood. The rearrangement links TRBV6-2 or TRBV6-3 to TRBJ2-5, with unresolved D. The CDR3 DNA is TGTGCCAGCAGCGCGACAAACAATGAGGAGACCCAGTACTTC. Residues: CASSATNNEETQYF.